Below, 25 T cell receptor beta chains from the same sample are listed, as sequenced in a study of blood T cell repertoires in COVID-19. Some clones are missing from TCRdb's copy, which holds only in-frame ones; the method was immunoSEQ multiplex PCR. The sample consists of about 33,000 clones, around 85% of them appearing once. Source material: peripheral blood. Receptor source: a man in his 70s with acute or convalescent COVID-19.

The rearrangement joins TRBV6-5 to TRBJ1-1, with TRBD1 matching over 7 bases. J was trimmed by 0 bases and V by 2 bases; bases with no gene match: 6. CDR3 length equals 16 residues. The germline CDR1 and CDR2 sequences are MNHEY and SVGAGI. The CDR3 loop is CASSYSRGSMNTEAFF. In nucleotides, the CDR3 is TGTGCCAGCAGTTACAGCAGGGGGTCCATGAACACTGAAGCTTTCTTT.

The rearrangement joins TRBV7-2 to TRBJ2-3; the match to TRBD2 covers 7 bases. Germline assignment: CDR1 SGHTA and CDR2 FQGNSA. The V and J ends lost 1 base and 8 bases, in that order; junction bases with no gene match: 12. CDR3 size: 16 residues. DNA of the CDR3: TGTGCCAGCAGCTTAGGGAGCGGGGTGACTTCGGGTACGCAGTATTTT. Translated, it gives CASSLGSGVTSGTQYF.

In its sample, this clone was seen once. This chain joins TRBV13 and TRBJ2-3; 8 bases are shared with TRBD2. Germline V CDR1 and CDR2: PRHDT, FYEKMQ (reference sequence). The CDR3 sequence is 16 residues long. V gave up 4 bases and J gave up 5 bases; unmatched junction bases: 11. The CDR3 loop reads CASSSLAGRVRDTQYF. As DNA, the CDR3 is TGTGCCAGCAGCTCCCTTGCCGGGAGGGTCCGAGATACGCAGTATTTT.

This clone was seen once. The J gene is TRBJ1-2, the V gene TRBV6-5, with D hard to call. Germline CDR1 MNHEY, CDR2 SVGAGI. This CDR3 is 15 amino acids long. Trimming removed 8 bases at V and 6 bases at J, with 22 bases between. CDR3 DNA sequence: TGTGCCAGCTCACTGCATAGGGCAGAGAGGGATGGCTACACCTTC. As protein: CASSLHRAERDGYTF.

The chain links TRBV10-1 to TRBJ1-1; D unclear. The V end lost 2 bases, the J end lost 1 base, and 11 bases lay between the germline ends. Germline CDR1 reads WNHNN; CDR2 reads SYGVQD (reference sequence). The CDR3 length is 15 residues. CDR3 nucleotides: TGCGCCAGCAGTGAGGGACGAGCGGAGAACACTGAAGCTTTCTTT. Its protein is CASSEGRAENTEAFF.

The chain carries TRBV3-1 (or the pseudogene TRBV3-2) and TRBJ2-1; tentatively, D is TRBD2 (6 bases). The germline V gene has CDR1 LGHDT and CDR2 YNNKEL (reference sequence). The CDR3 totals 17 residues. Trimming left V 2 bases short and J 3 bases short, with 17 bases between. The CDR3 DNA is TGTGCCAGCAGCCAACGCCGGGGGAGTCAGGACTACAATGAGCAGTTCTTC. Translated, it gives CASSQRRGSQDYNEQFF.

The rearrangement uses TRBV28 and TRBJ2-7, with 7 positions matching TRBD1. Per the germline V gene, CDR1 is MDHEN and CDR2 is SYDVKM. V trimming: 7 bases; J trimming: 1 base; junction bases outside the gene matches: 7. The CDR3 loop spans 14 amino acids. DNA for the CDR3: TGTGCCAGCACTACTACGGGACAGTCCTACGAGCAGTACTTC. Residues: CASTTTGQSYEQYF.

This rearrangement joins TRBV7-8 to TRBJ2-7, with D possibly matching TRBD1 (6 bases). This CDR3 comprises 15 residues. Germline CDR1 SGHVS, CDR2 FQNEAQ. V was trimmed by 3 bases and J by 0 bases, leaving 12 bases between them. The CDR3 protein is CASSFRQVLSYEQYF. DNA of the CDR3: TGTGCCAGCAGCTTCCGACAGGTCCTCTCCTACGAGCAGTACTTC.

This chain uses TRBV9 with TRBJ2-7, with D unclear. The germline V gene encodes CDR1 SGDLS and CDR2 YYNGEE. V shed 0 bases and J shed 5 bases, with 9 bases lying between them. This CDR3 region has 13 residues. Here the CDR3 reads CASSVALEHEQYF. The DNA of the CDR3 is TGTGCCAGCAGCGTAGCATTGGAGCACGAGCAGTACTTC. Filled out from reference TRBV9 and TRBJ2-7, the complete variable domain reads DSGVTQTPKHLITATGQRVTLRCSPRSGDLSVYWYQQSLDQGLQFLIQYYNGEERAKGNILERFSAQQFPDLHSELNLSSLELGDSALYFCASSVALEHEQYFGPGTRLTVT.

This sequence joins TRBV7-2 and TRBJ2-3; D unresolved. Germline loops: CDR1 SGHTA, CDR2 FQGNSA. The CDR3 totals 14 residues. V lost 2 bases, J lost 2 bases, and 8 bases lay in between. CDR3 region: CASSLLGPTDTQYF. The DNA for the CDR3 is TGTGCCAGCAGCTTACTGGGCCCCACAGATACGCAGTATTTT.

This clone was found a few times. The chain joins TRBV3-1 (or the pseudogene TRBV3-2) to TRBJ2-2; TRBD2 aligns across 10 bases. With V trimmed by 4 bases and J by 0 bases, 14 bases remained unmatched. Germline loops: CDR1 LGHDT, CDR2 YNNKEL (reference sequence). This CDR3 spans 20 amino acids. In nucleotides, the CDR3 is TGTGCCAGCAGCCTGTCCGAACGAGCGGGAGGGCCGACGAACACCGGGGAGCTGTTTTTT. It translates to CASSLSERAGGPTNTGELFF.

The chain's CDR3 is CASSYFGVSSGERLSTSEQYF. As DNA, the CDR3 is TGTGCCAGCAGTTACTTCGGGGTTTCATCGGGAGAACGTCTAAGTACGTCCGAGCAGTACTTC. The J gene is TRBJ2-7, the V gene TRBV28; D is perhaps TRBD2 (6 bases). In germline, CDR1 is MDHEN, CDR2 SYDVKM. The CDR3 length is 21 residues. The ends were cut back, 4 bases at V and 6 bases at J, with 37 bases in the middle.

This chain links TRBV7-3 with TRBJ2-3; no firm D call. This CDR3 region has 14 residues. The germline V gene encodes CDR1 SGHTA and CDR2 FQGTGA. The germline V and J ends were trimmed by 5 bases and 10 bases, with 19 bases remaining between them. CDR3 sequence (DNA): TGTGCCAGCAGCGCACCGGAGAACCGCCTCGCGCAGTATTTT. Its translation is CASSAPENRLAQYF.

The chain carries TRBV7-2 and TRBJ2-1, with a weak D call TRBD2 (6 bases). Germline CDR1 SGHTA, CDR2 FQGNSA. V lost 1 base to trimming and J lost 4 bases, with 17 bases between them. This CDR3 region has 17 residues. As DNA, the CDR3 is TGTGCCAGCAGCTTAGGGTTAGCCGGGAGTGGGTACAATGAGCAGTTCTTC. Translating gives CASSLGLAGSGYNEQFF.

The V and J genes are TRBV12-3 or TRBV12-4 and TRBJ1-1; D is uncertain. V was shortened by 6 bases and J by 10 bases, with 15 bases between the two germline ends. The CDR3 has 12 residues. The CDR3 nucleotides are TGTGCCAGCAGGCCCGCGGGGTATAGAGCTTTCTTT. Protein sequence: CASRPAGYRAFF.

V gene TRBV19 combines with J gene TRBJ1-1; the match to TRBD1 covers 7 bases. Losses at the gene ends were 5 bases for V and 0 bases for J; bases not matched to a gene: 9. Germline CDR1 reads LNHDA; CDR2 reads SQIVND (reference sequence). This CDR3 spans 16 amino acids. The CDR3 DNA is TGTGCCAGTAGTCCTTGGACAGGAGCTATGAACACTGAAGCTTTCTTT. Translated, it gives CASSPWTGAMNTEAFF. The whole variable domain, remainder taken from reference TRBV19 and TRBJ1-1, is DGGITQSPKYLFRKEGQNVTLSCEQNLNHDAMYWYRQDPGQGLRLIYYSQIVNDFQKGDIAEGYSVSREKKESFPLTVTSAQKNPTAFYLCASSPWTGAMNTEAFFGQGTRLTVV.

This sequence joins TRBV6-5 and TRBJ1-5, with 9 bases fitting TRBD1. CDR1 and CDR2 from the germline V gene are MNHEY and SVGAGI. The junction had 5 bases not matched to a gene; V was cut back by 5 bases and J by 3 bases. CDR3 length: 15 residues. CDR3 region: CASSRGQGPNQPQHF. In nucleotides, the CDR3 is TGTGCCAGCAGTAGGGGACAGGGCCCCAATCAGCCCCAGCATTTT.

CDR3 sequence: CASSSTIPSGRAVDTQYF. In DNA form, the CDR3 reads TGTGCCAGCAGCTCTACGATCCCTAGCGGGAGGGCCGTAGATACGCAGTATTTT. This sequence joins TRBV7-2 and TRBJ2-3, with 12 bases identical to TRBD2. The V and J ends lost 4 bases and 5 bases, in that order; junction bases with no gene match: 13. The CDR3 spans 18 residues. CDR1 is SGHTA and CDR2 is FQGNSA in the germline V gene. Using reference TRBV7-2 and TRBJ2-3 for the parts outside the CDR3, the full variable domain is GAGVSQSPSNKVTEKGKDVELRCDPISGHTALYWYRQSLGQGLEFLIYFQGNSAPDKSGLPSDRFSAERTGGSVSTLTIQRTQQEDSAVYLCASSSTIPSGRAVDTQYFGPGTRLTVL.

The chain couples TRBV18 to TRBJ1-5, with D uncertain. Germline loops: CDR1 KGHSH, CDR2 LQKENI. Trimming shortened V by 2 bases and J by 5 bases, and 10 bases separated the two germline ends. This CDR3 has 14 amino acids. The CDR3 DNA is TGTGCCAGCTCACCAAATAGGGAGGATCAGCCCCAGCATTTT. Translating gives CASSPNREDQPQHF.

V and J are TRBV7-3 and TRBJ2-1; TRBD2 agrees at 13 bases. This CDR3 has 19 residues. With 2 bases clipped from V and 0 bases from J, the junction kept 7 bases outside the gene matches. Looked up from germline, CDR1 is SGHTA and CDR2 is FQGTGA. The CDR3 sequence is CASSLYPRTSGSSYNEQFF. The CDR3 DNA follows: TGTGCCAGCAGCTTATATCCAAGGACTAGCGGGAGCTCCTACAATGAGCAGTTCTTC.

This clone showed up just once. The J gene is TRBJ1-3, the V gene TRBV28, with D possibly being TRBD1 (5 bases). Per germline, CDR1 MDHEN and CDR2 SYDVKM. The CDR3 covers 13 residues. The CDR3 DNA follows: TGTGGCGTGGGGGGTCGGGCTGGAAACACCATATATTTT. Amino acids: CGVGGRAGNTIYF.

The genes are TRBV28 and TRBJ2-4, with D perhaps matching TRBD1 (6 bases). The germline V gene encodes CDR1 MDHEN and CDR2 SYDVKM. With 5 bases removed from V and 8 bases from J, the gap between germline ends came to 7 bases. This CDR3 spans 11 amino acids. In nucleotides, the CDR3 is TGTGCCAGCAGTGACAGGTACATTCAGTACTTC. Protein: CASSDRYIQYF.

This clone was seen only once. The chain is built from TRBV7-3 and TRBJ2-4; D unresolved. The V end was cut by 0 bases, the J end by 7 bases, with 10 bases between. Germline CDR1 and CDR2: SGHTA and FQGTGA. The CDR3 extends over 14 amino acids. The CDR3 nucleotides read TGTGCCAGCAGCTTAACGAATGGCCCGAACATTCAGTACTTC. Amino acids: CASSLTNGPNIQYF.

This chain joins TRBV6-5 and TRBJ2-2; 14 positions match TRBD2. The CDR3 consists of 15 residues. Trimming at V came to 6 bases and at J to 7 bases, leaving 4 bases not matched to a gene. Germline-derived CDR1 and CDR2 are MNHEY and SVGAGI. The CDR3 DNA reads TGTGCCAGCAGACTCGGGACTAGCGGGAGCGGGGAGCTGTTTTTT. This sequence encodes CASRLGTSGSGELFF.

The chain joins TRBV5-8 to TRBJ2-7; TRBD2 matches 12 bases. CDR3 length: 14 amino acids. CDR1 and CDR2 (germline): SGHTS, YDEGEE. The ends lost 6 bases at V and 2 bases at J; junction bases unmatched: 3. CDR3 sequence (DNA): TGTGCCAGCATTAGGACTAGCGGGACCTACGAGCAGTACTTC. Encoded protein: CASIRTSGTYEQYF. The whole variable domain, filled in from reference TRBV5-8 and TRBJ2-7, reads EAGVTQSPTHLIKTRGQQATLRCSPISGHTSVYWYQQALGLGLQFLLWYDEGEERNRGNFPPRFSGRQFPNYSSELNVNALELEDSALYLCASIRTSGTYEQYFGPGTRLTVT.